This record looks at one T cell receptor (beta chain) sequence and its context. CDR1 is LNHDA, CDR2 SQIVND, per germline (reference sequence). There are 16 residues in the CDR3. V shed 5 bases and J 0 bases; nucleotides not matched to a gene: 10. The authors' processing: From reference gene primer amplification, estimates of nucleated cell counts were derived. The data were produced by immunoSEQ multiplex PCR, yet TCRdb's version contains in-frame clones alone and is incomplete. V and J calls and clone size are those listed in that table; D and trimming were worked out from the DNA. This table has around 190,000 clones, approximately 82% appearing once. The data were taken from a study of blood T cell repertoires in COVID-19. The wider study: Donors in the United States, Italy and Spain gave samples during acute or convalescent COVID-19. T cells, B-cell-depleted T cells, or PBMCs supplied cDNA or gDNA.

This TCR derives from a human donor in a cohort sampled during active COVID-19. V usage is TRBV19 and J usage is TRBJ2-7; 7 positions agree with TRBD2. The sequenced material came from peripheral blood. The CDR3 bases are TGTGCCAGTAGTGCCAGTTCTGGCGGGGGCTCCTACGAGCAGTACTTC. It codes for CASSASSGGGSYEQYF.